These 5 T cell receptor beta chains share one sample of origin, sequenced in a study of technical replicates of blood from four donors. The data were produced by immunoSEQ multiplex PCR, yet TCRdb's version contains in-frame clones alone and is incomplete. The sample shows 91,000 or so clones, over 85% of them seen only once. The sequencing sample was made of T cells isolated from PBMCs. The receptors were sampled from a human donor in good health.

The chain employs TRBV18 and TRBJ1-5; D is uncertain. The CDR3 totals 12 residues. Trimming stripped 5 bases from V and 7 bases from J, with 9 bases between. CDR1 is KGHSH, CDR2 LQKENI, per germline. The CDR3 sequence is CASSSSSQPQHF. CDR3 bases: TGTGCCAGCTCATCAAGTAGCCAGCCCCAGCATTTT.

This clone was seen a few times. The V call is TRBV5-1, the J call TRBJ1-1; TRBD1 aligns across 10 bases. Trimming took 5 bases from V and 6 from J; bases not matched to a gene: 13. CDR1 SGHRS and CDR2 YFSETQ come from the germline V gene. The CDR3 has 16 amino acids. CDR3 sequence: CASRNPQVGTGAEAFF. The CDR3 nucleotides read TGCGCCAGCAGGAACCCCCAGGTCGGGACAGGGGCTGAAGCTTTCTTT.

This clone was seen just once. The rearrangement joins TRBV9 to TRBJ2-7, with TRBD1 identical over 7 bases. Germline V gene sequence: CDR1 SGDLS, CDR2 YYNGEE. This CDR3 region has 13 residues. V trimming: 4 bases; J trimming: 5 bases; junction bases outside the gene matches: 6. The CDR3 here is CASSLGQADEQYF. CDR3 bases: TGTGCCAGCAGCCTAGGACAGGCCGACGAGCAGTACTTC.

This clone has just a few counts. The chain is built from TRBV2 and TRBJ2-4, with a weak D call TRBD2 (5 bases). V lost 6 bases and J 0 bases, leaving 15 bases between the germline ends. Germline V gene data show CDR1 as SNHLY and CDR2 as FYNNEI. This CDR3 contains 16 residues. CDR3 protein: CASSSPDSRAKNIQYF. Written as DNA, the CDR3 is TGTGCCAGCAGCTCGCCGGACTCTCGAGCCAAAAACATTCAGTACTTC.

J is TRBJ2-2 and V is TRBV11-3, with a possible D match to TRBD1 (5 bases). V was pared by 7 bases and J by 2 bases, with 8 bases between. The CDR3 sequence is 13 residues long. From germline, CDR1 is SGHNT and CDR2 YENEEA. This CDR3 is CASNDRNTGELFF. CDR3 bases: TGTGCCAGCAATGACAGAAACACCGGGGAGCTGTTTTTT.